This is a list of T cell receptor beta chains from one sample in a study of chemoradiotherapy in HPV16-positive cancers. Here immunoSEQ multiplex PCR was the method, and the copy in TCRdb shows in-frame clones only, minus some. The data show 25,000 to 40,000 clones, about 91% seen once. Source: blood, taken from a patient who underwent chemoradiotherapy. The receptor source for this set is a human donor with HPV-associated anogenital cancer. The CDR3 runs from the conserved cysteine through the conserved F or W. The D gene is left open where the match is weak. Clone size is given for some rows only: seen once, a few or many times, or a class if the clone is expanded.

D,V,J,size,DNA,CDR3
NA,TRBV11-3,TRBJ2-7,NA,TGTGCCAGCAGCCTCGGGTCCGATGGAACCTACGAGCAGTACTTC,CASSLGSDGTYEQYF
TRBD1,TRBV7-8,TRBJ1-5,few,TGTGCCAGCACCAGGGGGTACGCAAATCAGCCCCAGCATTTT,CASTRGYANQPQHF
TRBD1,TRBV10-1,TRBJ1-1,NA,TGCGCCAGCAGCCCGGGACAGGGCCGAGCTTTCTTT,CASSPGQGRAFF
TRBD2,TRBV28,TRBJ2-1,NA,TGTGCCAGCAGTCAGTTAGCGGGAGGTAACTACAATGAGCAGTTCTTC,CASSQLAGGNYNEQFF
NA,TRBV5-4,TRBJ2-7,NA,TGTGCCAGCAGCTCTCTGACAGCGACCTCCTACGAGCAGTACTTC,CASSSLTATSYEQYF
NA,TRBV5-5,TRBJ2-3,NA,TGTGCCAGCAGCTTCCGCACAGATACGCAGTATTTT,CASSFRTDTQYF
NA,TRBV21-1,TRBJ2-1,once,TGTGCCAGCAGCGTCCAGGGGGGCGATGAGCAGTTCTTC,CASSVQGGDEQFF
TRBD1,TRBV5-1,TRBJ1-2,NA,TGCGCCAGCAGCCCCGGACAGGCTGCTAACTATGGCTACACCTTC,CASSPGQAANYGYTF
NA,TRBV28,TRBJ2-1,NA,TGTGCCAGCACCAGGGGAACAGCATTCGACCCTCGTGGCAATGAGCAGTTCTTC,CASTRGTAFDPRGNEQFF
NA,TRBV28,TRBJ2-1,NA,TGTGCCAGCAGTTTATTGGGCGCCGAGCAGTTCTTC,CASSLLGAEQFF
NA,TRBV6-1,TRBJ1-2,NA,TGTGCCAGCAGTGAAGGCGGTGGCGGCGGGTTGTCTGGCTACACCTTC,CASSEGGGGGLSGYTF
NA,TRBV28,TRBJ1-4,NA,TGTGCCAGCAGTTTATTTGAAAAACTGTTTTTT,CASSLFEKLFF
TRBD2,TRBV28,TRBJ2-3,NA,TGTGCCAGCAGTTTAGGGCTAGCGGTCGACACAGATACGCAGTATTTT,CASSLGLAVDTDTQYF
NA,TRBV5-1,TRBJ1-2,NA,TGCGCCAGCAGCTTGGACGCCTCAATCCTTCCAGGGAAAACTGGCGGCTACACCTTC,CASSLDASILPGKTGGYTF
TRBD1,TRBV5-1,TRBJ1-4,NA,TGCGCCAGCAGCTTGGGGGACAGGGGAGCTGAAAAACTGTTTTTT,CASSLGDRGAEKLFF
NA,TRBV27,TRBJ1-2,few,TGTGCCAGCAGTTTTGGGTCAGGCAGCATCCATGGCTACACCTTC,CASSFGSGSIHGYTF